A single sample is the source of the 5 T cell receptor beta chains below, sequenced in a study of blood T cell repertoires in COVID-19. Sequencing used immunoSEQ multiplex PCR; TCRdb keeps in-frame clones, though not all of them. Of around 300,000 clones in the sample, around nine tenths are singletons; the top ten hold 2.2%. Specimen: peripheral blood. The receptors here all came from a man aged 50-59 years with acute or convalescent COVID-19.

V is TRBV11-1 and J is TRBJ2-6; no firm D call. Trimming stripped 7 bases from V and 2 bases from J, with 3 bases between. From germline, CDR1 is SGHAT and CDR2 FQDESV (reference sequence). The length of the CDR3 is 12 residues. The CDR3 nucleotides are TGTGCCAGCACAACTGGGGCCAACGTCCTGACTTTC. Amino acid sequence: CASTTGANVLTF.

The CDR3 is CAWSVQGAGGEQYF. The CDR3 DNA reads as TGTGCCTGGAGTGTACAAGGAGCCGGAGGGGAGCAGTACTTC. This sequence joins TRBV30 and TRBJ2-7, with a possible D match to TRBD2 (6 bases). The CDR3 length is 14 residues. Germline V lookup: CDR1 GTSNPN, CDR2 SVGIG (reference sequence). The V end lost 0 bases, the J end lost 7 bases, and 16 bases lay between the germline ends.

V gene TRBV9 combines with J gene TRBJ2-7, with 7 nucleotides matching TRBD1. The CDR3 is 16 amino acids. The trim removed 4 bases at V and 3 bases at J, leaving 13 bases unmatched. CDR1 is SGDLS and CDR2 is YYNGEE in the germline V gene. The CDR3 here is CASSSRQGTAVYEQYF. CDR3 nucleotides: TGTGCCAGCAGCAGTCGGCAGGGGACAGCGGTCTACGAGCAGTACTTC.

The CDR3 loop reads CAISGQGSDNEQFF. The DNA of the CDR3 is TGTGCCATCAGTGGACAGGGGTCTGACAATGAGCAGTTCTTC. The chain has TRBV10-3 and TRBJ2-1, with 8 positions matching TRBD1. The J segment lost 5 bases and the V segment lost 4 bases, leaving 4 bases of the junction unmatched. The CDR3 runs to 14 residues. CDR1 and CDR2 from the germline V gene are ENHRY and SYGVKD.

The chain links TRBV5-6 to TRBJ1-1, with TRBD1 identical over 11 bases. Germline-derived CDR1 and CDR2 are SGHDT and YYEEEE. There are 13 residues in the CDR3. Germline trimming cut 3 bases from V and 11 bases from J; bases unmatched to any gene: 6. CDR3: CASSWGTGGMAFF. The CDR3 DNA reads TGTGCCAGCAGCTGGGGGACAGGGGGGATGGCTTTCTTT.